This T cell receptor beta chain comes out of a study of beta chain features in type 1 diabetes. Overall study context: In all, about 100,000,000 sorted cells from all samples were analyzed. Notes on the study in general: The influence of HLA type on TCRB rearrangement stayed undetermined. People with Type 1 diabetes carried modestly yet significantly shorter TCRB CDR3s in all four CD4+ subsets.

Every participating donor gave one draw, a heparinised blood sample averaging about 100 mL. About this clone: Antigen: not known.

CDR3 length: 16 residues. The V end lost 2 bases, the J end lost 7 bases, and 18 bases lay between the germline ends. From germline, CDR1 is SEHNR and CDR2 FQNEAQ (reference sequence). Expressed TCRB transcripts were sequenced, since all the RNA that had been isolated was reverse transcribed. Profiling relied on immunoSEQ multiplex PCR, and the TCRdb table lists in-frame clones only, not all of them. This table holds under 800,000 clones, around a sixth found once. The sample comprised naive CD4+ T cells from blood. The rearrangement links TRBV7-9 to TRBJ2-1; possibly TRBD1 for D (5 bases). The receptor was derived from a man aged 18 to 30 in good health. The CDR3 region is CASSLRGWVGLNEQFF. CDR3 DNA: TGTGCCAGCAGCTTAAGGGGTTGGGTGGGGTTGAATGAGCAGTTCTTC.